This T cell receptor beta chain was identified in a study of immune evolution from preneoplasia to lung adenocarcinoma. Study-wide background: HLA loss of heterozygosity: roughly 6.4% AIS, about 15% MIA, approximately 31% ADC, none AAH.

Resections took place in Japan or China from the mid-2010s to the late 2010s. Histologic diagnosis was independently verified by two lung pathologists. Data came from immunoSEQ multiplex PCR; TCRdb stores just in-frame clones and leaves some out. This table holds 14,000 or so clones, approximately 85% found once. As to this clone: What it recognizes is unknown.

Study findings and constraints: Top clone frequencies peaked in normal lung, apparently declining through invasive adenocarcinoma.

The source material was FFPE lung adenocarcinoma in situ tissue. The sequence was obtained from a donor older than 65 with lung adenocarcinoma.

The CDR3 sequence is CASSLFWREDSGELFF. The CDR3 coding sequence is TGTGCCAGCAGCTTGTTTTGGCGGGAGGACTCCGGGGAGCTGTTTTTT. The chain carries TRBV5-6 and TRBJ2-2; TRBD2 matches at 8 bases. From germline, CDR1 is SGHDT and CDR2 YYEEEE. After removal of 1 base from V and 6 bases from J, the junction contained 8 bases not matched to a gene. The CDR3 spans 16 residues.